These T cell receptor beta chains were read from a single sample in a study of control samples from healthy donors and cancer patients. TCRdb keeps only in-frame clones here, not all; method: immunoSEQ multiplex PCR. The table shows over 100,000 clones, with under 95% occurring only once. Material for sequencing was blood. The source is a woman aged 18-29 years in good health. The CDR3 runs from the conserved cysteine through the conserved F or W. A D gene is named only where the DNA matches it firmly. Rows may omit the clone size; those that give it use once, few, many or a size class.

abundance: .; v_gene: TRBV6-6; j_gene: TRBJ1-5; d_gene: .; CDR3nt: TGTGCCAGCAGTCGGCAGGACACAAACAATCAGCCCCAGCATTTT; CDR3aa: CASSRQDTNNQPQHF
abundance: .; v_gene: TRBV5-1; j_gene: TRBJ2-1; d_gene: .; CDR3nt: TGCGCCAGCAGCCCCACCCCGCCTGGCAATGAGCAGTTCTTC; CDR3aa: CASSPTPPGNEQFF
abundance: .; v_gene: TRBV19; j_gene: TRBJ2-2; d_gene: TRBD1; CDR3nt: TGTGCCAGTGCGACCAGGGGGTCCACCGGGGAGCTGTTTTTT; CDR3aa: CASATRGSTGELFF
abundance: few; v_gene: TRBV24-1; j_gene: TRBJ1-2; d_gene: .; CDR3nt: TGTGCCACCAGTGATTTGAAGGGGGTGGGCTACACCTTC; CDR3aa: CATSDLKGVGYTF
abundance: .; v_gene: TRBV6-4; j_gene: TRBJ1-1; d_gene: .; CDR3nt: TGTGCCAGCAGCTACACAGCGAACACTGAAGCTTTCTTT; CDR3aa: CASSYTANTEAFF
abundance: .; v_gene: TRBV2; j_gene: TRBJ2-7; d_gene: TRBD1; CDR3nt: TGTGCCAGCAGTGGGGACAGCCTAATTTCCTACGAGCAGTACTTC; CDR3aa: CASSGDSLISYEQYF
abundance: .; v_gene: TRBV3-1/TRBV3-2; j_gene: TRBJ1-2; d_gene: .; CDR3nt: TGTGCCAGCAGCCAAGATCTAGGACAGAACTATGGCTACACCTTC; CDR3aa: CASSQDLGQNYGYTF
abundance: .; v_gene: TRBV27; j_gene: TRBJ1-1; d_gene: .; CDR3nt: TGTGCCAGCAGTTGGGGATGGGGGAGTGGAACTGAAGCTTTCTTT; CDR3aa: CASSWGWGSGTEAFF
abundance: .; v_gene: TRBV24-1; j_gene: TRBJ2-3; d_gene: .; CDR3nt: TGTGCCACCAGTGACGGGTGGGGGTCACTCACAGATACGCAGTATTTT; CDR3aa: CATSDGWGSLTDTQYF
abundance: few; v_gene: TRBV5-1; j_gene: TRBJ1-4; d_gene: .; CDR3nt: TGCGCCAGCACCAATCGGGGTCGGCAGGGAGAGGCACCTAATGAAAAACTGTTTTTT; CDR3aa: CASTNRGRQGEAPNEKLFF
abundance: .; v_gene: TRBV5-4; j_gene: TRBJ2-7; d_gene: .; CDR3nt: TGTGCCAGCAGCTTGGACCCGGGACGGATACTCTACGAGCAGTACTTC; CDR3aa: CASSLDPGRILYEQYF
abundance: .; v_gene: TRBV7-9; j_gene: TRBJ1-1; d_gene: .; CDR3nt: TGTGCCAGCAGCTTCGGGGGGACACCTAACACTGAAGCTTTCTTT; CDR3aa: CASSFGGTPNTEAFF
abundance: .; v_gene: TRBV15; j_gene: TRBJ1-5; d_gene: .; CDR3nt: TGTGCCACCAGCAGAGTCCCAACCCGCAGTGGACAGCCCCAGCATTTT; CDR3aa: CATSRVPTRSGQPQHF
abundance: .; v_gene: TRBV2; j_gene: TRBJ1-2; d_gene: .; CDR3nt: TGTGCCAGCAGTGAAATAACGGGGGGCTATGGCTTCACCTTC; CDR3aa: CASSEITGGYGFTF
abundance: .; v_gene: TRBV6-1; j_gene: TRBJ2-3; d_gene: .; CDR3nt: TGTGCCAGCAGTGAACCACAGATCCGCACAGATACGCAGTATTTT; CDR3aa: CASSEPQIRTDTQYF
abundance: .; v_gene: TRBV27; j_gene: TRBJ1-4; d_gene: .; CDR3nt: TGTGCCAGCAGTTTCTTAGGTTCTCATGAAAAACTGTTTTTT; CDR3aa: CASSFLGSHEKLFF
abundance: .; v_gene: TRBV5-1; j_gene: TRBJ1-2; d_gene: .; CDR3nt: TGCGCCAGCAGCTTGGGGAGGGCCCCAGGGGGCTACACCTTC; CDR3aa: CASSLGRAPGGYTF
abundance: .; v_gene: TRBV20-1; j_gene: TRBJ1-1; d_gene: .; CDR3nt: TGCAGTGCTAGTCCGACGGCCGCGAGGGAGGCTTTCTTT; CDR3aa: CSASPTAAREAFF
abundance: .; v_gene: TRBV30; j_gene: TRBJ2-7; d_gene: .; CDR3nt: TGTGCCTGGGCCCGGGGATACGAGCAGTACTTC; CDR3aa: CAWARGYEQYF
abundance: .; v_gene: TRBV24-1; j_gene: TRBJ1-2; d_gene: .; CDR3nt: TGTGCCACCAGTGACCGGGACAACCTCTTCTATGGCTACACCTTC; CDR3aa: CATSDRDNLFYGYTF
abundance: .; v_gene: TRBV7-9; j_gene: TRBJ1-3; d_gene: .; CDR3nt: TGTGCCAGCAGCCAGTCTGGAAACACCATATATTTT; CDR3aa: CASSQSGNTIYF
abundance: .; v_gene: TRBV4-2; j_gene: TRBJ1-6; d_gene: .; CDR3nt: TGTGCCAGCAGCCAAGATTTGGGGGGCGCATCACCCCTCCACTTT; CDR3aa: CASSQDLGGASPLHF
abundance: .; v_gene: TRBV24-1; j_gene: TRBJ1-5; d_gene: .; CDR3nt: TGTGCCACCAGTTCCGCCAGCTACTATAGCAATCAGCCCCAGCATTTT; CDR3aa: CATSSASYYSNQPQHF
abundance: .; v_gene: TRBV10-1; j_gene: TRBJ2-1; d_gene: TRBD2; CDR3nt: TGCGCCAGCGGAATGAGCGGGAGAAATGAGCAGTTCTTC; CDR3aa: CASGMSGRNEQFF
abundance: .; v_gene: TRBV6-5; j_gene: TRBJ2-3; d_gene: .; CDR3nt: TGTGCCAGCAGTTCTCGGACTGGCACAGATACGCAGTATTTT; CDR3aa: CASSSRTGTDTQYF
abundance: few; v_gene: TRBV7-8; j_gene: TRBJ2-7; d_gene: .; CDR3nt: TGTGCCAGCAGCCCGCGGGACTTGCTTATCTACGAGCAGTACTTC; CDR3aa: CASSPRDLLIYEQYF
abundance: .; v_gene: TRBV9; j_gene: TRBJ2-1; d_gene: TRBD2; CDR3nt: TGTGCCAGCAGCGTAACTAGCGGGAGTTCCTCCTACAATGAGCAGTTCTTC; CDR3aa: CASSVTSGSSSYNEQFF
abundance: .; v_gene: TRBV9; j_gene: TRBJ2-7; d_gene: TRBD2; CDR3nt: TGTGCCAGCAGCGCACTAGCGGGGTCCCTGTACGAGCAGTACTTC; CDR3aa: CASSALAGSLYEQYF
abundance: .; v_gene: TRBV29-1; j_gene: TRBJ2-3; d_gene: .; CDR3nt: TGCAGCGTTCCATGGAAGAGTACGCAGTATTTT; CDR3aa: CSVPWKSTQYF
abundance: .; v_gene: TRBV7-9; j_gene: TRBJ2-1; d_gene: TRBD1; CDR3nt: TGTGCCAGCCGGGACAGGCATGACAATGAGCAGTTCTTC; CDR3aa: CASRDRHDNEQFF
abundance: .; v_gene: TRBV24-1; j_gene: TRBJ2-3; d_gene: .; CDR3nt: TGTGCCACCAGTGACCCGGGGGGCGTCAGCACAGATACGCAGTATTTT; CDR3aa: CATSDPGGVSTDTQYF
abundance: once; v_gene: TRBV6-4; j_gene: TRBJ1-3; d_gene: .; CDR3nt: TGTGCCAGGAAGGCAATCGGATTCTCTGGAAACACCATATATTTT; CDR3aa: CARKAIGFSGNTIYF
abundance: .; v_gene: TRBV19; j_gene: TRBJ2-7; d_gene: .; CDR3nt: TGTGCCAGTAGTAGCGGTTCACCCTACGAGCAGTACTTC; CDR3aa: CASSSGSPYEQYF
abundance: .; v_gene: TRBV5-4; j_gene: TRBJ1-1; d_gene: .; CDR3nt: TGTGCCAGCAGCTTGGATCCCAAAGGCACTGAAGCTTTCTTT; CDR3aa: CASSLDPKGTEAFF
abundance: .; v_gene: TRBV7-2; j_gene: TRBJ2-1; d_gene: .; CDR3nt: TGTGCCAGCAGCTTAGATCCCCCGGGTTTGGGTAATGAGCAGTTCTTC; CDR3aa: CASSLDPPGLGNEQFF
abundance: .; v_gene: TRBV12-5; j_gene: TRBJ2-2; d_gene: .; CDR3nt: TGTGCTAGTGGCCTCGCTCTAGCGAACACCGGGGAGCTGTTTTTT; CDR3aa: CASGLALANTGELFF
abundance: .; v_gene: TRBV10-3; j_gene: TRBJ1-4; d_gene: .; CDR3nt: TGTGCCATCAGTGAGTCTACAGGCAATAGTGAAAAACTGTTTTTT; CDR3aa: CAISESTGNSEKLFF
abundance: .; v_gene: TRBV6-4; j_gene: TRBJ1-1; d_gene: TRBD1; CDR3nt: TGTGCCAGCACCCCCAGGGGGGACATGAACACTGAAGCTTTCTTT; CDR3aa: CASTPRGDMNTEAFF
abundance: few; v_gene: TRBV6-5; j_gene: TRBJ2-1; d_gene: .; CDR3nt: TGTGCCAGCAGTTACCACCGCCTTTGGGACAATGAGCAGTTCTTC; CDR3aa: CASSYHRLWDNEQFF
abundance: .; v_gene: TRBV11-2; j_gene: TRBJ2-7; d_gene: .; CDR3nt: TGTGCCAGCAGCTTAGATGGGGGCTCCTACGAGCAGTACTTC; CDR3aa: CASSLDGGSYEQYF
abundance: once; v_gene: TRBV28; j_gene: TRBJ1-4; d_gene: TRBD1; CDR3nt: TGTGCCAGCAGTGCCCCACAGGGGATGGGTGAAAAACTGTTTTTT; CDR3aa: CASSAPQGMGEKLFF
abundance: .; v_gene: TRBV19; j_gene: TRBJ2-1; d_gene: .; CDR3nt: TGTGCCAGTAGTATTGAGGGGGGGGCTTACTCCTACAATGAGCAGTTCTTC; CDR3aa: CASSIEGGAYSYNEQFF
abundance: .; v_gene: TRBV29-1; j_gene: TRBJ2-1; d_gene: .; CDR3nt: TGCAGCGTTGAGGGGGGCACCGCGGGGGAATACAATGAGCAGTTCTTC; CDR3aa: CSVEGGTAGEYNEQFF
abundance: .; v_gene: TRBV18; j_gene: TRBJ1-3; d_gene: TRBD1; CDR3nt: TGTGCCAGCTCACCGCTGGGACAGGGGCCGAGTTTCTCTGGAAACACCATATATTTT; CDR3aa: CASSPLGQGPSFSGNTIYF
abundance: .; v_gene: TRBV27; j_gene: TRBJ2-5; d_gene: .; CDR3nt: TGTGCCAGCAGTTTCATCGGGGGGCTGGGGACCCAGTACTTC; CDR3aa: CASSFIGGLGTQYF
abundance: .; v_gene: TRBV18; j_gene: TRBJ2-2; d_gene: .; CDR3nt: TGTGCCAGCTCACCTTTGAACACCGGGGAGCTGTTTTTT; CDR3aa: CASSPLNTGELFF
abundance: .; v_gene: TRBV29-1; j_gene: TRBJ2-2; d_gene: .; CDR3nt: TGCAGCGTTGATCAGAGTAACACCGGGGAGCTGTTTTTT; CDR3aa: CSVDQSNTGELFF